These 25 T cell receptor beta chains were all obtained from the same sample, sequenced in a study of early T cells in non-severe SARS-CoV-2 infection (dated by TCRdb to the early 2020s). The protocol used for the library was 5' RACE. Sequencing was carried out with a NextSeq 500. Using fastp trimming at Q25 and MiXCR clonotype assembly, TCRdb reanalyzed the public sequencing data and kept in-frame beta chains. For every CDR3 protein sequence, its rows merge into one entry that carries the most common genes and DNA. This sample has approximately 66,000 distinct CDR3 sequences in its table, and approximately 13% of those were observed once. The ten biggest clones cover roughly 5.3% of the sample. The sequencing input was whole blood. All receptors derive from an adult who was a healthcare worker with PCR-confirmed SARS-CoV-2 infection or an uninfected control (not recorded which).

A few counts support this clonotype. J is TRBJ2-3 and V is TRBV20-1; the match to TRBD2 covers 13 bases. The ends lost 5 bases at V and 3 bases at J; junction bases unmatched: 5. CDR3 size: 15 residues. Germline-derived CDR1 and CDR2 are DFQATT and SNEGSKA (reference sequence). The CDR3 reads CSAWGLAGSTDTQYF. In DNA form, the CDR3 reads TGCAGTGCTTGGGGACTAGCGGGGAGTACAGATACGCAGTATTTT.

V and J are TRBV5-6 and TRBJ2-1; maybe TRBD2 (5 bases). Trimming took 0 bases from V and 1 from J, leaving 8 bases between them. The CDR3 totals 15 residues. CDR1 SGHDT and CDR2 YYEEEE come from the germline V gene. The CDR3 sequence is CASSLAGISYNEQFF. In DNA form, the CDR3 reads TGTGCCAGCAGCTTGGCCGGGATTTCCTACAATGAGCAGTTCTTC. The variable domain in full, with the rest retrieved from reference TRBV5-6 and TRBJ2-1, is DAGVTQSPTHLIKTRGQQVTLRCSPKSGHDTVSWYQQALGQGPQFIFQYYEEEERQRGNFPDRFSGHQFPNYSSELNVNALLLGDSALYLCASSLAGISYNEQFFGPGTRLTVL.

The rearrangement joins TRBV24-1 to TRBJ2-2; perhaps TRBD1 as D (5 bases). The ends were cut back, 1 base at V and 7 bases at J, with 12 bases in the middle. Germline V gene lookup returns CDR1 KGHDR and CDR2 SFDVKD. The CDR3 runs 15 residues. In nucleotides, the CDR3 is TGTGCCACCAGTGATTTAGCAGGGTCAGTCGGGGAGCTGTTTTTT. Translated: CATSDLAGSVGELFF.

In its sample, this clonotype was seen many times. The chain carries TRBV28 and TRBJ1-1, with no clear D. Trimming pared 2 bases from V and 4 bases from J, leaving 5 bases between. In germline, CDR1 is MDHEN, CDR2 SYDVKM. The CDR3 runs 12 residues. CDR3 residues: CASSLGVTEAFF. In DNA, the CDR3 is TGTGCCAGCAGTTTAGGGGTCACTGAAGCTTTCTTT.

Only a few counts were recorded for this clonotype. CDR3 in amino acids: CASSQEYSGTNYGYTF. The CDR3 nucleotides are TGCGCCAGCAGCCAAGAGTATTCCGGGACGAACTATGGCTACACCTTC. This rearrangement joins TRBV4-1 to TRBJ1-2, with D maybe TRBD1 (5 bases). V lost 0 bases and J lost 2, with 13 bases in between. Germline lookup yields CDR1 MGHRA and CDR2 YSYEKL. This CDR3 has 16 residues.

The sample holds a few counts of this clonotype. The V and J genes are TRBV20-1 and TRBJ2-7; the D gene is possibly TRBD1 (6 bases). CDR1 and CDR2 from the germline V gene are DFQATT and SNEGSKA (reference sequence). Deletions cut 4 bases from V and 0 bases from J, with 13 bases between. This CDR3 region has 14 residues. DNA for the CDR3: TGCAGTGCTATAGGGACAAGGAGCTCCTACGAGCAGTACTTC. Its translation is CSAIGTRSSYEQYF.

The chain carries TRBV4-1 and TRBJ1-4, with TRBD1 as a possible D gene (5 bases). This CDR3 spans 15 amino acids. CDR1 is MGHRA, CDR2 YSYEKL, per germline. The ends were cut back, 4 bases at V and 5 bases at J, with 14 bases in the middle. For the CDR3, the DNA is TGCGCCAGCAGCCTTCAGGGTTGGGCGAATGAAAAACTGTTTTTT. Its translation: CASSLQGWANEKLFF.

In this sample, this clonotype turned up a few times. The gene calls are TRBV6-2 or TRBV6-3 and TRBJ1-1; no clear D. Trimming left V 2 bases short and J 5 bases short, with 12 bases between. The CDR3 covers 14 residues. CDR1 and CDR2 from the germline V gene are MNHEY and SVGEGT. The CDR3 nucleotides are TGTGCCAGCAGTTACGCGCCGGCCGTGACTGAAGCTTTCTTT. It codes for CASSYAPAVTEAFF.

This clonotype was detected only once. The genes are TRBV27 and TRBJ2-7, with D tentatively TRBD2 (6 bases). Germline CDR1 MNHEY, CDR2 SMNVEV (reference sequence). V was pared by 6 bases and J by 2 bases, with 14 bases between. This CDR3 comprises 14 residues. This CDR3 is CASRPGTVPYEQYF. DNA of the CDR3: TGTGCCAGCAGACCCGGGACTGTACCCTACGAGCAGTACTTC.

This clonotype came up a few times. In DNA form, the CDR3 reads TGCAGCGCTCGGATCAGGACTGAAGCTTTCTTT. This encodes CSARIRTEAFF. V gene TRBV29-1 combines with J gene TRBJ1-1; D ambiguous. Germline lookup yields CDR1 SQVTM and CDR2 ANQGSEA. Trimming removed 7 bases from V and 5 bases from J, with 11 bases in between. This CDR3 is 11 amino acids long. Variable domain in full (rest from reference TRBV29-1 and TRBJ1-1): SAVISQKPSRDICQRGTSLTIQCQVDSQVTMMFWYRQQPGQSLTLIATANQGSEATYESGFVIDKFPISRPNLTFSTLTVSNMSPEDSSIYLCSARIRTEAFFGQGTRLTVV.

This clonotype was seen at least ten times. This chain joins TRBV19 and TRBJ1-5; D gene unclear. Germline V gene sequence: CDR1 LNHDA, CDR2 SQIVND (reference sequence). The CDR3 spans 14 residues. Trimming shortened V by 3 bases and J by 11 bases, and 17 bases separated the two germline ends. The CDR3 DNA reads TGTGCCAGTAGTATGGAAGGACGGATCCGGACCCAGCATTTT. Its protein product is CASSMEGRIRTQHF.

In this sample, this clonotype turned up many times. The chain recombines TRBV27 with TRBJ2-3, with TRBD2 as a possible D gene (5 bases). Germline V gene data show CDR1 as MNHEY and CDR2 as SMNVEV (reference sequence). The CDR3 is 15 amino acids. V lost 2 bases and J lost 0, with 9 bases in between. CDR3 nucleotides: TGTGCCAGCAGTTTACTGGACTTCAGCACAGATACGCAGTATTTT. Amino acid sequence: CASSLLDFSTDTQYF.

The table lists this clonotype with many counts. This chain connects TRBV19 to TRBJ2-7; 7 bases are a match to TRBD1. The V and J ends lost 6 bases and 1 base, in that order; junction bases with no gene match: 3. Germline V gene sequence: CDR1 LNHDA, CDR2 SQIVND (reference sequence). The length of the CDR3 is 13 residues. Written as DNA, the CDR3 is TGTGCCAGTAGCCGGGGACAGTCCTACGAGCAGTACTTC. This codes for CASSRGQSYEQYF. The full variable domain, in which reference TRBV19 and TRBJ2-7 provide the parts outside the CDR3, is DGGITQSPKYLFRKEGQNVTLSCEQNLNHDAMYWYRQDPGQGLRLIYYSQIVNDFQKGDIAEGYSVSREKKESFPLTVTSAQKNPTAFYLCASSRGQSYEQYFGPGTRLTVT.

The chain employs TRBV20-1 and TRBJ1-1, with a tentative D call TRBD1 (6 bases). Germline CDR1 DFQATT, CDR2 SNEGSKA (reference sequence). V was clipped by 3 bases and J by 5 bases, with 19 bases between them. The CDR3 runs to 15 residues. Here the CDR3 reads CSASSISQGKTEAFF. DNA for the CDR3: TGCAGTGCTAGCAGCATTAGTCAGGGGAAGACTGAAGCTTTCTTT.

This clonotype came up many times. DNA for the CDR3: TGTGCCAGCAAGGGGTATAATTCACCCCTCCACTTT. Translated: CASKGYNSPLHF. J is TRBJ1-6 and V is TRBV27; D is possibly TRBD1 (5 bases). The V end lost 7 bases, the J end lost 4 bases, and 5 bases lay between the germline ends. Per germline, CDR1 MNHEY and CDR2 SMNVEV (reference sequence). The CDR3 is 12 residues long.

This clonotype has ten or more counts. The CDR3 bases are TGTGCCAGCAGCCCTTTGAGGGTGGATACGCAGTATTTT. Translating gives CASSPLRVDTQYF. V usage is TRBV3-1 and J usage is TRBJ2-3; D may be TRBD2 (5 bases). The V gene's germline CDR1 is LGHDT and CDR2 YNNKEL (reference sequence). The CDR3 sequence is 13 residues long. Trimming cost V 4 bases and J 6 bases, with 11 bases left between them.

This clonotype was recorded many times. This chain connects TRBV6-6 to TRBJ2-1; D is possibly TRBD2 (5 bases). Germline V gives CDR1 MNHNY, CDR2 SVGAGI (reference sequence). CDR3 length: 15 residues. V was clipped by 0 bases and J by 2 bases, with 8 bases between them. This CDR3 reads CASSYSSGTYNEQFF. The CDR3 nucleotides read TGTGCCAGCAGTTACTCGTCGGGAACCTACAATGAGCAGTTCTTC.

This clonotype was seen a handful of times. An end of the junction does not agree with germline; a read error may underlie this. The V and J genes are TRBV24-1 and TRBJ2-4; the match to TRBD1 covers 9 bases. CDR1 is KGHDR, CDR2 SFDVKD, per germline. The CDR3 is 13 amino acids. The CDR3, as DNA: TGTGCCACCAGTGGTTCCGGGACAGGGAATTATTTCTTC. It codes for CATSGSGTGNYFF.

This clonotype appeared a few times. The V gene is TRBV5-4, the J gene TRBJ2-5; 8 bases match TRBD1. This CDR3 contains 13 residues. V was pared by 1 base and J by 4 bases, with 0 bases of the junction left unmatched. CDR1 and CDR2 (germline): SGHNT, YYREEE (reference sequence). The CDR3 loop is CASSLTGGETQYF. CDR3 DNA: TGTGCCAGCAGCTTGACAGGGGGAGAGACCCAGTACTTC.

Ten or more counts support this clonotype. The genes are TRBV6-2 or TRBV6-3 and TRBJ1-1, with D uncertain. V was clipped by 7 bases and J by 0 bases, with 15 bases between them. Germline V CDR1 and CDR2: MNHEY, SVGEGT. The CDR3 spans 15 residues. Here the CDR3 reads CASNPARALNTEAFF. The CDR3 nucleotides are TGTGCCAGCAACCCGGCGAGGGCCCTGAACACTGAAGCTTTCTTT.

This chain uses TRBV29-1 with TRBJ1-4, with D perhaps matching TRBD1 (5 bases). Looked up from germline, CDR1 is SQVTM and CDR2 is ANQGSEA. The CDR3 runs 14 residues. V lost 6 bases, J lost 8 bases, and 19 bases lay in between. CDR3 region: CSVRSVGGDEKLFF. CDR3 nucleotide sequence: TGCAGCGTCAGATCGGTCGGGGGGGACGAAAAACTGTTTTTT.

This clonotype was counted many times. The chain joins TRBV5-1 to TRBJ2-1, with 8 bases aligning to TRBD2. The length of the CDR3 is 18 residues. Germline-derived CDR1 and CDR2 are SGHRS and YFSETQ. V gave up 2 bases and J gave up 4 bases; unmatched junction bases: 14. The CDR3 DNA reads TGCGCCAGCAGCTTTTTCGGGGGGGCCTCCATAAAGTACAATGAGCAGTTCTTC. Residues: CASSFFGGASIKYNEQFF.

This clonotype was seen a few times. This sequence joins TRBV18 and TRBJ2-7, with 8 bases that match TRBD1. The CDR3 spans 15 residues. Germline-derived CDR1 and CDR2 are KGHSH and LQKENI. J was trimmed by 1 base and V by 4 bases; bases with no gene match: 6. The CDR3: CASSRTGQASYEQYF. In DNA, the CDR3 is TGTGCCAGCTCACGCACGGGACAGGCATCCTACGAGCAGTACTTC.

The chain is built from TRBV2 and TRBJ2-7; 13 bases align to TRBD2. CDR1 and CDR2 from the germline V gene are SNHLY and FYNNEI. The CDR3 has 14 amino acids. Losses at the gene ends were 6 bases for V and 7 bases for J; bases not matched to a gene: 6. The CDR3: CASSPGLAGREQYF. In DNA, the CDR3 is TGTGCCAGCAGCCCGGGACTAGCGGGACGTGAGCAGTACTTC.

CDR3 in amino acids: CASSVLSTVKSSYEQYF. DNA for the CDR3: TGCGCCAGCAGCGTGCTGTCCACAGTTAAGAGCTCCTACGAGCAGTACTTC. The chain uses TRBV5-1 and TRBJ2-7; D call uncertain. Between the trimmed V and J ends, which lost 4 bases and 0 bases, there was a span of 20 bases. CDR1 is SGHRS and CDR2 is YFSETQ in the germline V gene. The CDR3 has 17 amino acids.